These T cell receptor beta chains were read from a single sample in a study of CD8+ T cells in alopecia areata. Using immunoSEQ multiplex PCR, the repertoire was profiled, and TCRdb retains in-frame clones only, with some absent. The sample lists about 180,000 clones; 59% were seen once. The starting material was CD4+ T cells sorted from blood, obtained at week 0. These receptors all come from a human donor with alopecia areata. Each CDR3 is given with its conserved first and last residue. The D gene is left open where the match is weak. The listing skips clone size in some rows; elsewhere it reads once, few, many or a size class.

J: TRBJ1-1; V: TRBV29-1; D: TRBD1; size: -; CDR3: CSGGQGGNTEAFF; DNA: TGCAGCGGAGGACAGGGCGGGAACACTGAAGCTTTCTTT
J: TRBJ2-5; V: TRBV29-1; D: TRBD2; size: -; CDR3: CSVETSGVSQYF; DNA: TGCAGCGTTGAGACTAGCGGGGTCTCCCAGTACTTC
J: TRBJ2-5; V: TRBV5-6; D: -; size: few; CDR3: CASSTDSLIWETQYF; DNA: TGTGCCAGCAGCACTGACAGTTTAATATGGGAGACCCAGTACTTC
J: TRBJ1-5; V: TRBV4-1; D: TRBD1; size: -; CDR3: CASSQQGAIDQPQHF; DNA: TGCGCCAGCAGCCAACAGGGGGCTATTGATCAGCCCCAGCATTTT
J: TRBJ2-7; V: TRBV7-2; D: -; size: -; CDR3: CASTPLVAYEQYF; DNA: TGTGCCAGCACGCCGCTGGTGGCCTACGAGCAGTACTTC
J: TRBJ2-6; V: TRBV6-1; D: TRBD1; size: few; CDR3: CASRRDRVEGNVLTF; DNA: TGTGCCAGCAGGAGGGACAGGGTTGAAGGGAACGTCCTGACTTTC
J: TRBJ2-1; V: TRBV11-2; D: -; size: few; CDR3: CASSSRAREQFF; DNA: TGTGCCAGCAGCTCCAGGGCTCGCGAGCAGTTCTTC
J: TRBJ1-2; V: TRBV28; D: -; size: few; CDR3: CASSLPTPTNYGYTF; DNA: TGTGCCAGCAGTTTACCGACACCTACTAACTATGGCTACACCTTC
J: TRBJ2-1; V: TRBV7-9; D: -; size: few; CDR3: CASQARDEQFF; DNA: TGTGCCAGTCAGGCTAGGGATGAGCAGTTCTTC
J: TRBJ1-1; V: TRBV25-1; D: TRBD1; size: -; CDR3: CASSASTGVNTEAFF; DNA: TGTGCCAGCAGTGCATCGACAGGGGTGAACACTGAAGCTTTCTTT
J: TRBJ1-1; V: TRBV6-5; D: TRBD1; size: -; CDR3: CASSENRGLSEAFF; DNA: TGTGCCAGCAGCGAAAACAGGGGGCTAAGTGAAGCTTTCTTT
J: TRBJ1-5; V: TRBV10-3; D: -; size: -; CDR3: CAIRDRDQPQHF; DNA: TGTGCCATCAGGGACCGTGATCAGCCCCAGCATTTT
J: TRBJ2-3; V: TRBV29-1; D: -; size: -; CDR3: CSVGGADRHTDTQYF; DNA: TGCAGCGTGGGCGGGGCGGACCGACACACAGATACGCAGTATTTT
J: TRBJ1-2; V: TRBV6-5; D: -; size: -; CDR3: CASSPRQRTYGYTF; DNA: TGTGCCAGCAGTCCCCGACAGAGAACCTATGGCTACACCTTC
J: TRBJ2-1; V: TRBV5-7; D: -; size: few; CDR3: CASSLGPNGEQFF; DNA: TGTGCCAGCAGCTTGGGCCCAAACGGTGAGCAGTTCTTC
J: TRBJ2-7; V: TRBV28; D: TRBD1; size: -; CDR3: CASRGQGSNEQYF; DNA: TGTGCCAGCAGGGGACAGGGGAGTAACGAGCAGTACTTC
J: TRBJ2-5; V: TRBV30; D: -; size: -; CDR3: CAWNHILGREETQYF; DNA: TGTGCCTGGAATCACATTCTAGGTCGAGAAGAGACCCAGTACTTC
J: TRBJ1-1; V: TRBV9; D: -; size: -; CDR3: CASSVGISTEAFF; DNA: TGTGCCAGCAGCGTAGGGATCAGCACTGAAGCTTTCTTT
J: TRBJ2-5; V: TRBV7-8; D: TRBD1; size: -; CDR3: CASSSDREETQYF; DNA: TGTGCCAGCAGCTCGGACAGGGAAGAGACCCAGTACTTC
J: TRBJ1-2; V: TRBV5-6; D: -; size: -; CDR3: CASSFGVGLQTNYGYTF; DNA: TGTGCCAGCAGCTTCGGAGTCGGGCTCCAGACTAACTATGGCTACACCTTC